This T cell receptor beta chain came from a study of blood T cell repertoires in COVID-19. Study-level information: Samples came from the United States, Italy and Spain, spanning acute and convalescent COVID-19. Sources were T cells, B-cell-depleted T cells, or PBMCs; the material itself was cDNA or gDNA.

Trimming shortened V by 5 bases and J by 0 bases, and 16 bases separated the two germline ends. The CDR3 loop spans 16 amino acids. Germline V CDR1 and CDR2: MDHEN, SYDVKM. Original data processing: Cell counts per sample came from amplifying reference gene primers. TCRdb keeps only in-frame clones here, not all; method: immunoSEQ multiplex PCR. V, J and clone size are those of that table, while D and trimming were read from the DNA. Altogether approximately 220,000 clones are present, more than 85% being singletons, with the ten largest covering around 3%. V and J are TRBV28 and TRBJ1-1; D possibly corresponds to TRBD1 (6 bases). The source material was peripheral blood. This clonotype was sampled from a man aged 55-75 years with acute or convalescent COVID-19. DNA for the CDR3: TGTGCCAGCAGTCTTCCGCAGGGGCTGATGAACACTGAAGCTTTCTTT. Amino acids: CASSLPQGLMNTEAFF.